This TCR beta chain is from a study of shared clonotypes between healthy human individuals. In regard to this clone: Its antigen is as yet unknown.

Broader study findings: All-four-donor shared clonotypes had higher generation probabilities than non-shared clonotypes did.

CDR1 is GTSNPN, CDR2 SVGIG, per germline (reference sequence). Trimming at V came to 0 bases and at J to 0 bases, leaving 13 bases not matched to a gene. The CDR3 contains 19 residues. Naive-designated CD8 cells lacked CD45RO, were positively enriched for CCR7, and omitted terminally differentiated effector memory CD45RA+ cells. For each subset, genomic DNA was distributed in equal portions over several immunoSEQ plates. In the authors' workflow: Junction-only immunoSEQ sequences carried no quality scores, so filtering differed. Profiled with immunoSEQ multiplex PCR; TCRdb holds only in-frame clones, not every one. V and J calls and clone size are given by that table; D and trimming were obtained from the DNA. This sample has around 2,000,000 clones, with about 94% found just once.

The sequence was collected from a man between 18 and 35 years old in good health. The J gene is TRBJ2-2, the V gene TRBV30; 7 nucleotides line up with TRBD1. The sample was naive CD8+ T cells sorted from blood. The CDR3 nucleotides are TGTGCCTGGAGTGTATTAATCGACAGGGACATCCCGAACACCGGGGAGCTGTTTTTT. This gives the protein CAWSVLIDRDIPNTGELFF.